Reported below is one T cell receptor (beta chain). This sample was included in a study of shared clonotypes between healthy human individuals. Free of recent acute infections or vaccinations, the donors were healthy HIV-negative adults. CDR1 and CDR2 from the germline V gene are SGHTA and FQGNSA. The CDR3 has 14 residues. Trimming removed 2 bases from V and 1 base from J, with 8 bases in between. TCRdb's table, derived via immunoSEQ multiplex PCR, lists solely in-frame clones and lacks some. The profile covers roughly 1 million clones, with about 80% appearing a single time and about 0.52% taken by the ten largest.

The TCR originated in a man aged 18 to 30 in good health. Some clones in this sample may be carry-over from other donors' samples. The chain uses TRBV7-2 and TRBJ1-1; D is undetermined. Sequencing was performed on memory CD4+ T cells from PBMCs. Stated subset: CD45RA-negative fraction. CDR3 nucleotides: TGTGCCAGCAGCTTAACTGTGACGAACACTGAAGCTTTCTTT. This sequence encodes CASSLTVTNTEAFF.